What follows are 14 T cell receptor beta chains derived from one specimen sequenced in a study of T cells in tumors and immune-related adverse events. TCRdb's copy holds only in-frame clones and misses some; the assay was immunoSEQ multiplex PCR. The sample records approximately 600 clones, 70% to 90% being singletons. This sample comprised tumor tissue, obtained from a patient treated with anti-PD-1 therapy. Receptors were obtained from a female donor with metastatic renal cell carcinoma.

The chain recombines TRBV6-4 with TRBJ1-1; D is unresolved. This CDR3 spans 13 amino acids. Germline CDR1 is MRHNA and CDR2 is SNTAGT. V dropped 2 bases and J dropped 1 base, with 5 bases sitting between them. CDR3 region: CASSDGRNTEAFF. The CDR3 region has the DNA TGTGCCAGCAGTGACGGGAGGAACACTGAAGCTTTCTTT.

The chain has TRBV7-2 and TRBJ1-1; 10 bases line up with TRBD1. CDR3 length: 13 amino acids. Per germline, CDR1 SGHTA and CDR2 FQGNSA. V lost 8 bases to trimming and J lost 5 bases; unmatched junction nucleotides: 5. The chain's CDR3 is CASGTGEETEAFF. For the CDR3, the DNA is TGTGCCAGCGGGACAGGGGAGGAAACTGAAGCTTTCTTT.

V and J are TRBV5-1 and TRBJ2-3, with 7 bases lining up with TRBD1. CDR3 size: 18 residues. Looked up from germline, CDR1 is SGHRS and CDR2 is YFSETQ. After removal of 4 bases from V and 1 base from J, the junction contained 15 bases not matched to a gene. For the CDR3, the DNA is TGCGCCAGCAGCCCCGGAGTGGGAACAGGGGCGGGCACAGATACGCAGTATTTT. This codes for CASSPGVGTGAGTDTQYF.

A single count supports this clone. The genes are TRBV9 and TRBJ1-2; TRBD1 aligns across 7 bases. Germline lookup yields CDR1 SGDLS and CDR2 YYNGEE. Losses at the gene ends were 0 bases for V and 7 bases for J; bases not matched to a gene: 9. This CDR3 region has 15 residues. CDR3 region: CASSVGAGGSVGYTF. The CDR3 DNA reads TGTGCCAGCAGCGTAGGGGCAGGGGGATCGGTTGGCTACACCTTC.

This clone was counted a single time. The V call is TRBV5-6, the J call TRBJ2-3; D gene unclear. The V end was cut by 1 base, the J end by 2 bases, with 14 bases between. CDR3 length: 16 amino acids. From germline, CDR1 is SGHDT and CDR2 YYEEEE. CDR3 in DNA: TGTGCCAGCAGCTTGCATCACGCGGCCTTCACAGATACGCAGTATTTT. This gives the protein CASSLHHAAFTDTQYF.

A few counts support this clone. The chain links TRBV7-2 to TRBJ1-1; D remains ambiguous. This CDR3 comprises 13 residues. V was shortened by 2 bases and J by 6 bases, with 10 bases between the two germline ends. Germline CDR1 and CDR2: SGHTA and FQGNSA. This chain's CDR3 is CASSLILGAEAFF. The CDR3 DNA reads as TGTGCCAGCAGCTTAATCCTCGGGGCTGAAGCTTTCTTT. The full variable domain, in which reference TRBV7-2 and TRBJ1-1 provide the parts outside the CDR3, is GAGVSQSPSNKVTEKGKDVELRCDPISGHTALYWYRQSLGQGLEFLIYFQGNSAPDKSGLPSDRFSAERTGGSVSTLTIQRTQQEDSAVYLCASSLILGAEAFFGQGTRLTVV.

The chain couples TRBV7-8 to TRBJ2-5; TRBD1 agrees at 8 bases. V dropped 3 bases and J dropped 2; count of bases not matched to a gene: 2. Germline assignment: CDR1 SGHVS and CDR2 FQNEAQ. The CDR3 runs to 14 residues. The CDR3 DNA reads TGTGCCAGCAGCTTCAGGGGGCTGCAAGAGACCCAGTACTTC. Translating gives CASSFRGLQETQYF.

The chain uses TRBV6-6 and TRBJ1-2; no reliable D call. Trimming shortened V by 4 bases and J by 5 bases, and 17 bases separated the two germline ends. Germline CDR1 MNHNY, CDR2 SVGAGI (reference sequence). CDR3 length equals 15 residues. In DNA, the CDR3 is TGTGCCAGCAGTTTCTGGACGGACGGAGATTATGGCTACACCTTC. Its protein is CASSFWTDGDYGYTF.

V gene TRBV20-1 combines with J gene TRBJ2-3, with D hard to call. Trimming shortened V by 8 bases and J by 4 bases, and 7 bases separated the two germline ends. This CDR3 spans 10 amino acids. Germline loops: CDR1 DFQATT, CDR2 SNEGSKA (reference sequence). This CDR3 reads CSPRADTQYF. The DNA for the CDR3 is TGCAGTCCACGCGCAGATACGCAGTATTTT.

The chain recombines TRBV7-9 with TRBJ1-5; D uncertain. Trimming shortened V by 4 bases and J by 5 bases, and 9 bases separated the two germline ends. The CDR3 loop spans 13 amino acids. Looked up from germline, CDR1 is SEHNR and CDR2 is FQNEAQ (reference sequence). CDR3 sequence (DNA): TGTGCCAGCAGCTGGGGAAGAGATCAGCCCCAGCATTTT. It translates to CASSWGRDQPQHF.

The chain is built from TRBV9 and TRBJ1-1; a possible D gene is TRBD1 (5 bases). Deletions cut 0 bases from V and 4 bases from J, with 13 bases between. There are 15 residues in the CDR3. CDR1 SGDLS and CDR2 YYNGEE come from the germline V gene. The CDR3 sequence: CASSVAVGAGTEAFF. The CDR3 DNA reads as TGTGCCAGCAGCGTAGCTGTAGGGGCCGGCACTGAAGCTTTCTTT.

V usage is TRBV7-8 and J usage is TRBJ1-1, with a possible D match to TRBD1 (5 bases). The CDR3 runs 14 residues. Germline loops: CDR1 SGHVS, CDR2 FQNEAQ. The V end was cut by 7 bases, the J end by 3 bases, with 15 bases between. CDR3 nucleotides: TGTGCCAGCACCCTATCGGGGGGGTACACTGAAGCTTTCTTT. This encodes CASTLSGGYTEAFF. Variable domain in full (rest from reference TRBV7-8 and TRBJ1-1): GAGVSQSPRYKVAKRGQDVALRCDPISGHVSLFWYQQALGQGPEFLTYFQNEAQLDKSGLPSDRFFAERPEGSVSTLKIQRTQQEDSAVYLCASTLSGGYTEAFFGQGTRLTVV.

The chain joins TRBV10-3 to TRBJ1-2, with D maybe TRBD1 (5 bases). The CDR3 extends over 13 amino acids. Germline values: CDR1 ENHRY, CDR2 SYGVKD. Trimming pared 2 bases from V and 7 bases from J, leaving 11 bases between. CDR3 region: CAISEGAEGGYTF. CDR3 bases: TGTGCCATCAGTGAGGGGGCGGAGGGTGGCTACACCTTC.

The gene calls are TRBV18 and TRBJ2-1; 9 bases map to TRBD1. With V trimmed by 0 bases and J by 3 bases, 0 bases remained unmatched. The V gene's germline CDR1 is KGHSH and CDR2 LQKENI. This CDR3 spans 15 amino acids. The CDR3: CASSPPTGGYNEQFF. In DNA form, the CDR3 reads TGTGCCAGCTCACCACCGACAGGGGGCTACAATGAGCAGTTCTTC.